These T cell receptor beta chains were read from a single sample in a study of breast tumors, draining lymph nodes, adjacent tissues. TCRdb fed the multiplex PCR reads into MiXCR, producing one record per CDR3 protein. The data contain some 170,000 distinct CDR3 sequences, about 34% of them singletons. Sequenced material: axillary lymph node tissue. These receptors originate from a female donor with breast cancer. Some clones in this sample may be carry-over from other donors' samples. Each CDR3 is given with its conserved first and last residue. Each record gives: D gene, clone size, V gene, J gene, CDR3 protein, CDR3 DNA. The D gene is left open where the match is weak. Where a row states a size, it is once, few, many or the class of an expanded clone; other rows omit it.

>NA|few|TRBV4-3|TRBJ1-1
CASSQDRENTEAFF
TGCGCCAGCAGCCAAGATCGGGAGAACACTGAAGCTTTCTTT
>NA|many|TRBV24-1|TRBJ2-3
CATSDRRDSLTDTQYF
TGTGCCACCAGTGATCGCCGGGACTCCCTCACAGATACGCAGTATTTT
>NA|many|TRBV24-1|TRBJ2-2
CAAGGRGPANTGELFF
TGTGCCGCCGGAGGCAGGGGCCCTGCGAACACCGGGGAGCTGTTTTTT
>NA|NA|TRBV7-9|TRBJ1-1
CASSPAGNTEAFF
TGTGCCAGCAGCCCCGCAGGGAACACTGAAGCTTTCTTT
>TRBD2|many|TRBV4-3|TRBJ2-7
CASSQTSGSGYEQYF
TGCGCCAGCAGTCAGACTAGCGGGAGTGGGTACGAGCAGTACTTC
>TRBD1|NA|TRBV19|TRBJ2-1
CASSINPGQGKAEQFF
TGTGCCAGTAGTATTAACCCCGGACAGGGGAAGGCGGAGCAGTTCTTC
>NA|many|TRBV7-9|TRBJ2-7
CASSFYGTGDEQYF
TGTGCCAGCAGCTTTTACGGGACGGGGGACGAGCAGTACTTC
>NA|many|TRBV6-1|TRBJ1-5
CASSDQDRTIGQHF
TGTGCCAGCAGTGATCAGGACCGAACAATAGGGCAGCATTTT
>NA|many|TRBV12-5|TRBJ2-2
CASGLVRGDTGELFF
TGTGCTAGTGGTTTGGTCAGGGGGGACACCGGGGAGCTGTTTTTT
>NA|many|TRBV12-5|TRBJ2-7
CASGPGPYEQYF
TGTGCTAGTGGCCCAGGGCCTTACGAGCAGTACTTC
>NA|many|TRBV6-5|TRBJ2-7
CASSYEGRTPGEQYF
TGTGCCAGCAGTTACGAGGGCAGGACCCCGGGCGAGCAGTACTTC
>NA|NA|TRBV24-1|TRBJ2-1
CATSGCGSYNEQFF
TGCGCCACCAGTGGATGCGGCTCCTACAATGAGCAGTTCTTC
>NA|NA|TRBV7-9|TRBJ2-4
CASSQDDEQGNIQHF
TGCGCCAGCAGCCAAGATGACGAGCAGGGAAACATTCAGCACTTC
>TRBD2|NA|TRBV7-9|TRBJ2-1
CASSPYERDHNEQFF
TGTGCCAGCAGCCCTTACGAGCGGGACCACAATGAGCAGTTCTTC
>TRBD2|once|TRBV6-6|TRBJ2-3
CASSPKGLAGASCIADTQYF
TGTGCCAGCAGTCCTAAAGGACTAGCGGGCGCAAGTTGTATCGCAGATACGCAGTATTTT
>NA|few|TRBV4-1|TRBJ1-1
CASSHDRSNTEAFF
TGCGCCAGCAGCCACGACAGGTCGAACACTGAAGCTTTCTTT
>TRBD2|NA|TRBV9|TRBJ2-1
CASSFDTSGRGQFF
TGTGCCAGCAGCTTCGACACTAGCGGGAGAGGGCAGTTCTTC
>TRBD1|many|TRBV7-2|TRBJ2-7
CASSFGQGYEQYF
TGTGCCAGCAGCTTCGGACAGGGCTACGAGCAGTACTTC
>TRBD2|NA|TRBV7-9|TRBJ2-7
CASSEREGDIDEQYF
TGTGCCAGCAGCGAGAGGGAGGGTGATATCGACGAGCAGTACTTC
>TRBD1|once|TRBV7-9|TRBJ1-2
CACSLKGQASNYGYTF
TGTGCCTGCAGCCTCAAAGGACAGGCATCTAACTATGGCTACACCTTC
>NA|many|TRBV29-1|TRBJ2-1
CSVELGFQQFF
TGCAGCGTTGAATTGGGGTTTCAGCAGTTCTTC
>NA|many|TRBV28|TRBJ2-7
CASSLWAGFDRYEQYF
TGTGCCAGCAGTTTATGGGCAGGGTTCGACCGATACGAGCAGTACTTC
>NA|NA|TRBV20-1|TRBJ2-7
CSAERAGGTYEQYF
TGCAGTGCCGAGCGGGCAGGGGGAACATACGAGCAGTACTTC
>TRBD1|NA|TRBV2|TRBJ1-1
CASSVRQGPNTEAFF
TGTGCCAGCAGTGTTCGACAGGGCCCGAACACTGAAGCTTTCTTT
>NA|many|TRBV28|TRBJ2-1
CASSPPGVYNEQFF
TGTGCCAGCAGTCCGCCCGGGGTCTACAATGAGCAGTTCTTC
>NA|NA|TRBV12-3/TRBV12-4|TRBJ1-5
CASSFGRRVRETQHF
TGTGCCAGCAGTTTCGGACGTAGGGTACGGGAGACCCAGCATTTT
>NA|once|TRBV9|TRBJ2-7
CASSVDVGTGAYARYF
NA
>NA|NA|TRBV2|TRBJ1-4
CASSPRVGEKLFF
TGTGCCAGCAGTCCCAGGGTGGGTGAAAAACTGTTTTTT
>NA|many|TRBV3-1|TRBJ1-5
CASSQGFNQPQHF
TGTGCCAGCAGCCAAGGATTCAATCAGCCCCAGCATTTT
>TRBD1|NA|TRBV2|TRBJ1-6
CASSPTGFNSPLYF
TGTGCCAGCAGTCCGACAGGGTTTAATTCACCCCTCTACTTT
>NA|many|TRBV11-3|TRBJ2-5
CASSRGGPQETQYF
TGTGCCAGCAGCCGAGGAGGACCTCAAGAGACCCAGTACTTC
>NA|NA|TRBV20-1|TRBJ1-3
CSAGSGAGSAIYF
TGCAGTGCTGGATCAGGGGCTGGAAGCGCCATATATTTT
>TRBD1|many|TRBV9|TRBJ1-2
CASSVVGTGIGYTF
TGTGCCAGCAGCGTAGTTGGGACAGGGATCGGCTACACCTTC
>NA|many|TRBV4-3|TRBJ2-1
CASSQDLEDNEQFF
TGCGCCAGCAGCCAAGATTTAGAGGACAATGAGCAGTTCTTC
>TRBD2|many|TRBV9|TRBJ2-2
CASSVSGTRPAELFF
TGTGCCAGCAGCGTATCCGGGACTAGACCGGCGGAGCTGTTTTTT
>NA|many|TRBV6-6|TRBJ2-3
CASSHPSVGGSTDTQYF
TGTGCCAGCAGCCACCCTAGTGTAGGGGGGAGCACAGATACGCAGTATTTT
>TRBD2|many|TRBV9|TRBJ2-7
CASSVGSGGNEQYF
TGTGCCAGCAGCGTAGGATCGGGAGGTAACGAGCAGTACTTC
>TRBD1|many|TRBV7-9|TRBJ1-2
CASSLGTGGIYGYTF
TGTGCCAGCAGCTTGGGGACAGGGGGGATCTATGGCTACACCTTC
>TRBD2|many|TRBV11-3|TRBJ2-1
CASSPGTNYNEQFF
TGTGCCAGCAGCCCCGGGACTAACTACAATGAGCAGTTCTTC
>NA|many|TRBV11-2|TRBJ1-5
CASSLWDPGEGQPQHF
TGTGCCAGCAGCTTGTGGGACCCGGGCGAGGGTCAGCCCCAGCATTTT
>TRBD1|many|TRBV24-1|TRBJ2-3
CATSDRDREADTQYF
TGTGCCACCAGTGACCGGGACAGGGAGGCAGATACGCAGTATTTT
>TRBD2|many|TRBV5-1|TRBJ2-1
CASSPTGTSAGDEQFF
TGCGCCAGCAGCCCTACCGGGACTAGTGCTGGCGATGAGCAGTTCTTC
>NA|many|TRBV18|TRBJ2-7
CASSPGGVHSYEQYF
TGTGCCAGCTCACCGGGCGGGGTCCACTCCTACGAGCAGTACTTC
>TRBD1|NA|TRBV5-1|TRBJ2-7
CASSITGTGVDEQYF
TGCGCCAGCAGCATAACCGGGACAGGGGTTGACGAGCAGTACTTC
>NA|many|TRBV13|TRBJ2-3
CASSRPTQYF
TGTGCCAGCAGCCGACCAACGCAGTATTTT
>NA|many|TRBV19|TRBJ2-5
CASSLGGMRQETQYF
TGTGCCAGTAGTCTGGGCGGGATGAGGCAAGAGACCCAGTACTTC
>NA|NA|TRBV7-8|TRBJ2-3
CATSCRTGPDTQYF
TGTGCCACCAGCTGCCGGACGGGCCCAGATACGCAGTATTTT
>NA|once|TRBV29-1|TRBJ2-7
CSVEGAGAYEQYF
TGCAGCGTTGAAGGGGCAGGGGCCTACGAGCAGTACTTC